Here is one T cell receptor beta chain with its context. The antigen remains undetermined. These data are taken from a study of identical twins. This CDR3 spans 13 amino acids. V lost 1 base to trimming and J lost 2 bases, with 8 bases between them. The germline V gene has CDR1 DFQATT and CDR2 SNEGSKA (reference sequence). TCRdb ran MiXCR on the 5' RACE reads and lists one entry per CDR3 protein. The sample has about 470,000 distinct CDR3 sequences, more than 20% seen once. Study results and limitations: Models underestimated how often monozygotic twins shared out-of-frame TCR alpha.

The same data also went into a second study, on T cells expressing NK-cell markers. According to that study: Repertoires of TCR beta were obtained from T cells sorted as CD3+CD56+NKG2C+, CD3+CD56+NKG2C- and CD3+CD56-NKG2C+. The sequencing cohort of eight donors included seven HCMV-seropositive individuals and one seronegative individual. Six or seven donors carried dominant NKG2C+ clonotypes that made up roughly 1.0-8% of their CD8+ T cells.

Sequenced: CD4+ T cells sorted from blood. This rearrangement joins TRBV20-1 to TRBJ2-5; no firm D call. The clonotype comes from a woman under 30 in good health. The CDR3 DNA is TGCAGTGCTAGAGGAAGGGCGCAAGAGACCCAGTACTTC. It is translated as CSARGRAQETQYF.